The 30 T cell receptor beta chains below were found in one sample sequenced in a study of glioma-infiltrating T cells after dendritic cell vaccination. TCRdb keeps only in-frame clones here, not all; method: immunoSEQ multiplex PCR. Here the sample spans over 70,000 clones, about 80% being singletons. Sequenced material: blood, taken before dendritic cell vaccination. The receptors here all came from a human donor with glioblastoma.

CDR3 protein: CASSRNPDGKETQYF. The CDR3 DNA follows: TGCGCCAGCAGCCGTAACCCAGACGGGAAAGAGACCCAGTACTTC. The chain links TRBV5-1 to TRBJ2-5; weak D call: TRBD2 (5 bases). V lost 4 bases and J lost 3, with 16 bases in between. Germline CDR1 and CDR2: SGHRS and YFSETQ. The CDR3 covers 15 residues.

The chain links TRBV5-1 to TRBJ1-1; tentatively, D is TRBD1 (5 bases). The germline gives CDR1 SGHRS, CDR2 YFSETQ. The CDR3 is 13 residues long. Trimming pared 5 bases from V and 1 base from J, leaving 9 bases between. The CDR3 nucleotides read TGCGCCAGCAGATCGACAGAGAACACTGAAGCTTTCTTT. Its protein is CASRSTENTEAFF.

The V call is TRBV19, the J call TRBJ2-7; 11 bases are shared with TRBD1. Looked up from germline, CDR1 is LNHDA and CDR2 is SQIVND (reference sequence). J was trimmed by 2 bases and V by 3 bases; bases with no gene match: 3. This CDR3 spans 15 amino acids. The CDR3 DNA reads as TGTGCCAGTAGTATCGGGACAGGGGGGACCTACGAGCAGTACTTC. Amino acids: CASSIGTGGTYEQYF.

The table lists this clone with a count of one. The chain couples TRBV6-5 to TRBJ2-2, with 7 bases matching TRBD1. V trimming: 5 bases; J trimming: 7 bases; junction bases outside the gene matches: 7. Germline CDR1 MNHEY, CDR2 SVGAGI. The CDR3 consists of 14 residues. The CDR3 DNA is TGTGCCAGCAGTCGGGACAGCTCAATCGGGGAGCTGTTTTTT. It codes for CASSRDSSIGELFF.

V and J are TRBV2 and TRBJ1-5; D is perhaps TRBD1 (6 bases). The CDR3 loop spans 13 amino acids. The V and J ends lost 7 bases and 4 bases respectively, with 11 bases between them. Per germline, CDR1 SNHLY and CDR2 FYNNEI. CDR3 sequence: CASMRGGNQPQHF. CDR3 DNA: TGTGCCAGCATGAGGGGGGGGAATCAGCCCCAGCATTTT.

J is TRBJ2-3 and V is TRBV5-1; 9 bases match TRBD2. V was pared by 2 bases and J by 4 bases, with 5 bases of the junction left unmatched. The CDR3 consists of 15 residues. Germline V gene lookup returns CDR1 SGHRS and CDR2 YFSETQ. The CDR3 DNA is TGCGCCAGCAGCTTCGGCGGGGGGGATTCAGATACGCAGTATTTT. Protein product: CASSFGGGDSDTQYF. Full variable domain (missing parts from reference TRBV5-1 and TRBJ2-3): KAGVTQTPRYLIKTRGQQVTLSCSPISGHRSVSWYQQTPGQGLQFLFEYFSETQRNKGNFPGRFSGRQFSNSRSEMNVSTLELGDSALYLCASSFGGGDSDTQYFGPGTRLTVL.

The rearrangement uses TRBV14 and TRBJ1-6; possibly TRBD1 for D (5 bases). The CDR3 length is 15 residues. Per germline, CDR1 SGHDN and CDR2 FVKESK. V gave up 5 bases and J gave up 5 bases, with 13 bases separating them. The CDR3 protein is CASSSNGGDNSPLHF. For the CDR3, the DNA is TGTGCCAGCAGCTCAAACGGAGGGGATAATTCACCCCTCCACTTT.

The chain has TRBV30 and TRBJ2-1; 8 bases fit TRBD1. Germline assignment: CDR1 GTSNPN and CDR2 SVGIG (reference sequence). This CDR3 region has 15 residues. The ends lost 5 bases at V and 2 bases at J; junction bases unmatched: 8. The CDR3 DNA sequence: TGTGCCTGGTCGAGGACAGGGCAAGCCTACAATGAGCAGTTCTTC. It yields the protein CAWSRTGQAYNEQFF.

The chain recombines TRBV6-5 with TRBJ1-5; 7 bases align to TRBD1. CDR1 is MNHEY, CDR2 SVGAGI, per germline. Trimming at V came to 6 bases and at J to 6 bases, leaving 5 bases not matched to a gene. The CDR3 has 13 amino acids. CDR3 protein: CASSRQGGQPQHF. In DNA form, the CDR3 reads TGTGCCAGCAGCCGACAGGGTGGTCAGCCCCAGCATTTT.

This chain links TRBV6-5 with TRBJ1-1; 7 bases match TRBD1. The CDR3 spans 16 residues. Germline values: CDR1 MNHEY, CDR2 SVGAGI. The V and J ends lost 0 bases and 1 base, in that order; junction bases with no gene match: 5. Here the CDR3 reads CASSYSSTGQNTEAFF. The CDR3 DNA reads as TGTGCCAGCAGTTACTCTTCGACAGGGCAGAACACTGAAGCTTTCTTT.

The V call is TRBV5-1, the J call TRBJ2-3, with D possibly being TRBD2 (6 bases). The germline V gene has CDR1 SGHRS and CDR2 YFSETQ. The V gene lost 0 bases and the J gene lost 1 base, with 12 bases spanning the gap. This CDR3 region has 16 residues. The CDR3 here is CASSLAVGSGTDTQYF. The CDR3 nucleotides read TGCGCCAGCAGCTTGGCTGTCGGGAGCGGCACAGATACGCAGTATTTT.

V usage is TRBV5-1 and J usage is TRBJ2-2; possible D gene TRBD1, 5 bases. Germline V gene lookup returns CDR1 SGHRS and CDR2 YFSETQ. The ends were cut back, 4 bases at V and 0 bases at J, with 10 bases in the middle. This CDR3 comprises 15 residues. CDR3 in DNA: TGCGCCAGCAGCCCGGACACCTCGAACACCGGGGAGCTGTTTTTT. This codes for CASSPDTSNTGELFF.

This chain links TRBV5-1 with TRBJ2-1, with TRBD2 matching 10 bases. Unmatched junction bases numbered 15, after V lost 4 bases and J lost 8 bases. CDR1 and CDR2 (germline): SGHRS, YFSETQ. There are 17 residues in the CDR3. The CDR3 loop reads CASSHGRSGGQEDEQFF. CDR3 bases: TGCGCCAGCAGCCACGGACGTAGCGGGGGGCAGGAGGATGAGCAGTTCTTC.

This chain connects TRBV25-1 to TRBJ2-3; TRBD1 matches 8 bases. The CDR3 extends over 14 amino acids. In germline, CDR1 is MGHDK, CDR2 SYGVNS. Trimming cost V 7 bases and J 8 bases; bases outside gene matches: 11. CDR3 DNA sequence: TGTGCCAGCAATGGGGGGACAGGAATAGGTACGCAGTATTTT. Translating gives CASNGGTGIGTQYF.

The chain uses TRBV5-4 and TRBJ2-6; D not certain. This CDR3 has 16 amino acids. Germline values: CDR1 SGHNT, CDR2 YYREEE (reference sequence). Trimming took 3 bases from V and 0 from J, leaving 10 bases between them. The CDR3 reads CASSSGSNSGANVLTF. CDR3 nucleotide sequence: TGTGCCAGCAGCTCAGGATCCAACTCTGGGGCCAACGTCCTGACTTTC.

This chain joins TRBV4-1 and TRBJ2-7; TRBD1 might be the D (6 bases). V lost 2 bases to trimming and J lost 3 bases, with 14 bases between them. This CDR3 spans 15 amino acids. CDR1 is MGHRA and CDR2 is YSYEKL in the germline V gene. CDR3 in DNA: TGCGCCAGCAGCCAAACCCCGACAGGAGGCTACGAGCAGTACGTC. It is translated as CASSQTPTGGYEQYV.

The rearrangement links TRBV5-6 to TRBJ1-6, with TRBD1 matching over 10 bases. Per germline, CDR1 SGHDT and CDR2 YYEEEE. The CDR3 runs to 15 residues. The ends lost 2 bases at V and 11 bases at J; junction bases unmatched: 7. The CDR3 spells CASSFVTGGSPPLHF. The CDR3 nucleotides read TGTGCCAGCAGCTTTGTGACAGGGGGCAGTCCACCCCTCCACTTT. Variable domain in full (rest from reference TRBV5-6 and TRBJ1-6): DAGVTQSPTHLIKTRGQQVTLRCSPKSGHDTVSWYQQALGQGPQFIFQYYEEEERQRGNFPDRFSGHQFPNYSSELNVNALLLGDSALYLCASSFVTGGSPPLHFGNGTRLTVT.

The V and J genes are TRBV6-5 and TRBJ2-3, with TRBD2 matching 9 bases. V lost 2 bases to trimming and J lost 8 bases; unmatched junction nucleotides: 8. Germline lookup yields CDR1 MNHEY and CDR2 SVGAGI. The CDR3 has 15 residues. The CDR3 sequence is CASSYVREGRGTQYF. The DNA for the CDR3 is TGTGCCAGCAGTTACGTGCGGGAGGGCCGGGGTACGCAGTATTTT.

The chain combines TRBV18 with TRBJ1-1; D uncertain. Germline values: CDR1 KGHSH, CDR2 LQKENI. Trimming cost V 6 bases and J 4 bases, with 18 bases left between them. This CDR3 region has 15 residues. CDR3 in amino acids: CASSPAFGGSTEAFF. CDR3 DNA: TGTGCCAGCTCCCCTGCATTTGGAGGTTCCACTGAAGCTTTCTTT.

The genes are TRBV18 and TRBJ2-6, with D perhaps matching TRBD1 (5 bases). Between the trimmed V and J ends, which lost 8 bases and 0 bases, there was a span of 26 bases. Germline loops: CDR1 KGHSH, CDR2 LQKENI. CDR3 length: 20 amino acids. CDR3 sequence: CASQGALTLGILSGANVLTF. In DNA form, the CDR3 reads TGTGCCAGCCAAGGGGCCCTAACGCTGGGGATACTCTCTGGGGCCAACGTCCTGACTTTC.

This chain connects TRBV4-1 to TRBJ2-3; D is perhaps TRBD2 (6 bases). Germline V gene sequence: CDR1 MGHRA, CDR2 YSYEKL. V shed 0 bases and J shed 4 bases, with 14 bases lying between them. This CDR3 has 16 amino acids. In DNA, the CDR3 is TGCGCCAGCAGCCAAGATAGGCTCGGAGGGCCAGATACGCAGTATTTT. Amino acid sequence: CASSQDRLGGPDTQYF.

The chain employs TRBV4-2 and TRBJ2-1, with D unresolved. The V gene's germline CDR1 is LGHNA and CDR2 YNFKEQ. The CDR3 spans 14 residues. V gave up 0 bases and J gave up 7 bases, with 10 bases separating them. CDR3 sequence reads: CASSQDPGDNEQFF. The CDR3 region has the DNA TGTGCCAGCAGCCAAGATCCCGGTGATAATGAGCAGTTCTTC.

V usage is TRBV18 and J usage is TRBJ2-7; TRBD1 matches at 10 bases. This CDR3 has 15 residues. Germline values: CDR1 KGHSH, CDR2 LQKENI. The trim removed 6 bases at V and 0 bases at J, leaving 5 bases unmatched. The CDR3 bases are TGTGCCAGCTCGCCGGGACAGGGGATCTCCTACGAGCAGTACTTC. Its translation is CASSPGQGISYEQYF.

The chain's CDR3 is CASSRDRGTDTQYF. Here the CDR3 DNA reads TGTGCCAGCAGCCGGGACAGAGGCACAGATACGCAGTATTTT. This chain connects TRBV6-1 to TRBJ2-3, with 7 bases matching TRBD1. The CDR3 is made up of 14 amino acids. Germline assignment: CDR1 MNHNS and CDR2 SASEGT. Unmatched junction bases numbered 4, after V lost 6 bases and J lost 1 base.

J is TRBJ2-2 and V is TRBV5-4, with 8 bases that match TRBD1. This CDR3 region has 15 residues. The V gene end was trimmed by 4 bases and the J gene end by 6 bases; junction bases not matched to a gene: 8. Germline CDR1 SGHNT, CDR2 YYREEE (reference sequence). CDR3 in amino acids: CASSPTGVMAGELFF. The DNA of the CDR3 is TGTGCCAGCAGCCCGACAGGGGTTATGGCCGGGGAGCTGTTTTTT.

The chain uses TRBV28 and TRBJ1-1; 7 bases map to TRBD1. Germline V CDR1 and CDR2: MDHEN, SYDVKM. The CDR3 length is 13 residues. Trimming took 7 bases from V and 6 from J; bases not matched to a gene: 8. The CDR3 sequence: CASIPGGRAEAFF. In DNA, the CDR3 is TGTGCCAGCATTCCAGGGGGGAGAGCTGAAGCTTTCTTT.

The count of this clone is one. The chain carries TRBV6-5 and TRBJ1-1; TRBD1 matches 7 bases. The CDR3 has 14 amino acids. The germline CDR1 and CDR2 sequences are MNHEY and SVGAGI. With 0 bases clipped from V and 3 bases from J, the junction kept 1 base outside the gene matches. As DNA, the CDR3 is TGTGCCAGCAGTTACTCGGACAGGTACACTGAAGCTTTCTTT. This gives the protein CASSYSDRYTEAFF.

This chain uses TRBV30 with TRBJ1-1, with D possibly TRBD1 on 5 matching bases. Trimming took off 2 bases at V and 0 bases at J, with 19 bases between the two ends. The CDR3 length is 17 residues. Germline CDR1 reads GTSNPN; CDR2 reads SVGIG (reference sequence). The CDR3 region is CAWSPGLQWGMNTEAFF. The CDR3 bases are TGTGCCTGGAGTCCGGGCCTTCAGTGGGGCATGAACACTGAAGCTTTCTTT.

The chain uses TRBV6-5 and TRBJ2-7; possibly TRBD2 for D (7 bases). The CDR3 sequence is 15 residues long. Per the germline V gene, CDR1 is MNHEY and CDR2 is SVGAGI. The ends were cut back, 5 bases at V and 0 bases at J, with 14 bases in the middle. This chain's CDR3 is CASSRWRGPSYEQYF. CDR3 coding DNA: TGTGCCAGCAGTCGCTGGCGGGGGCCCTCCTACGAGCAGTACTTC.

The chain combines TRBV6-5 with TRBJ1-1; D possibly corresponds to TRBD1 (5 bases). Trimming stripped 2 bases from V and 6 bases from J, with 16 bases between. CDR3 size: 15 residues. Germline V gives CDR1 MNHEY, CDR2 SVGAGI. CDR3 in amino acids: CASSYGVAGYAEAFF. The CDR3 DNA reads TGTGCCAGCAGTTACGGTGTAGCAGGGTATGCTGAAGCTTTCTTT.